The sequence of this TCR beta chain was determined in a study of cytomegalovirus exposure and HLA in healthy donors. Findings and caveats of the study: Later analysis demonstrated an association between a missense DCLRE1C variant and TCR beta V- and J-gene trimming.

In regard to this clone: Its antigen is as yet unknown.

There are 18 residues in the CDR3. J gave up 0 bases and V 3 bases, and 8 bases lay outside the gene matches. Germline CDR1 SGDLS, CDR2 YYNGEE. PCR involved 60 Vbeta and 13 Jbeta primers. The repertoire was sequenced with immunoSEQ multiplex PCR; TCRdb's copy has only in-frame clones and lacks some. The sample has about 140,000 clones; around 84% are singletons. The origin of this receptor is a man over 45 in good health and CMV-seronegative. The sequencing input was PBMCs. The rearrangement uses TRBV9 and TRBJ2-7; 14 nucleotides line up with TRBD2. CDR3 DNA: TGTGCCAGCAGCGCCGGGGGACTAGCGGGGGACAGCTCCTACGAGCAGTACTTC. It yields the protein CASSAGGLAGDSSYEQYF.